The 32 T cell receptor beta chains below were found in one sample sequenced in a study of blood T cell repertoires in acute mononucleosis. Time point specified: convalescence about 6 months (5-8 months) after acute presentation (visit 7). Sequenced by immunoSEQ multiplex PCR; TCRdb stores in-frame clones only, minus some. The table has 1,500 to 1,600 clones, approximately 25% seen once. This specimen consisted of EBV YVL epitope tetramer+ CD8+ T cells sorted from PBMCs, obtained during convalescence from infectious mononucleosis. Subset specified: CD8 T cells binding a tetramer with EBV BRLF1 109-117 peptide (YVL-BR). The receptor set was obtained from a woman between 18 and 29 years old with infectious mononucleosis caused by EBV.

Regarding this clone: A far larger clone is off by one base, so a read error is likely. The rearrangement joins TRBV29-1 to TRBJ2-7, with D perhaps given as TRBD1 or TRBD2 (5 bases each). This CDR3 has 13 residues. Germline V gene data show CDR1 as SQVTM and CDR2 as ANQGSEA. CDR3 in DNA: TGCAGCGTCGGAGGCAGGGCACTGTACGGGCAGTACTTC. It encodes CSVGGRALYGQYF.

The sample holds one count of this clone. This probably arose from a read error, given a far larger clone one base away. The chain couples TRBV27 to TRBJ2-7, with 7 nucleotides matching TRBD2. Unmatched junction bases numbered 8, after V lost 0 bases and J lost 3 bases. This CDR3 contains 16 residues. Per the germline V gene, CDR1 is MNHEY and CDR2 is SMNVEV (reference sequence). In DNA form, the CDR3 reads TGTGCCAGCAGTTTATCGAGCCGGGAGGCTCTCTACGAGCAGTACTTC. Its translation: CASSLSSREALYEQYF.

This clone was picked up many times. The genes are TRBV28 and TRBJ2-5; maybe TRBD2 (5 bases). The end of the DNA fits TRBJ2-4 better, so the J call may be wrong. This CDR3 comprises 15 residues. Germline V gives CDR1 MDHEN, CDR2 SYDVKM. CDR3 in amino acids: CASSLMLGSGSIQYF. The DNA of the CDR3 is TGTGCCAGCAGTTTAATGCTGGGCAGCGGATCCATTCAGTACTTC.

This clone was counted at least ten times. V is TRBV27 and J is TRBJ2-4; a weak D match, TRBD2 (5 bases). Germline CDR1 is MNHEY and CDR2 is SMNVEV (reference sequence). V was clipped by 2 bases and J by 9 bases, with 17 bases between them. This CDR3 region has 15 residues. CDR3 loop: CASSLMLGSGSIQYF. The CDR3 coding sequence is TGTGCCAGCAGTTTAATGCTGGGCAGCGGATCCATTCAGTACTTC.

In its sample, this clone was seen many times. Here the CDR3 reads CASSPLRWGSKNIQYF. The CDR3 DNA reads TGTGCCAGCAGCCCTCTTCGATGGGGCTCCAAAAACATTCAGTACTTC. The rearrangement joins TRBV5-5 to TRBJ2-4; tentatively, D is TRBD1 (5 bases). CDR1 is SGHKS and CDR2 is YYEKEE in the germline V gene (reference sequence). Trimming cost V 4 bases and J 2 bases, with 16 bases left between them. This CDR3 spans 16 amino acids.

Of note for this clone: A far larger clone is just one base off, so this is likely a read error. The rearrangement joins TRBV5-6 to TRBJ1-2; no clear D. V lost 8 bases and J 8 bases, leaving 22 bases between the germline ends. Per germline, CDR1 SGHDT and CDR2 YYEEEE. The length of the CDR3 is 14 residues. Here the CDR3 DNA reads TGTGCCAGGAGCCCCGGCTCGAGCCTTAGGGGCTACACCTTC. This gives the protein CARSPGSSLRGYTF.

A remark on this clone: It is likely a read error: a sequence one base away is far more abundant. This chain connects TRBV19 to TRBJ1-2; no reliable D call. Germline values: CDR1 LNHDA, CDR2 SQIVND (reference sequence). The CDR3 has 14 residues. V dropped 7 bases and J dropped 1 base, with 13 bases sitting between them. This CDR3 reads CASITPHLNYGYTF. The CDR3 DNA sequence: TGTGCCAGTATCACCCCACATCTTAACTATGGCTACACCTTC.

The chain joins TRBV29-1 to TRBJ2-2, with 14 bases matching TRBD2. The CDR3 length is 19 residues. Germline trimming cut 4 bases from V and 0 bases from J; bases unmatched to any gene: 10. The germline CDR1 and CDR2 sequences are SQVTM and ANQGSEA. CDR3 region: CSVAKPGLAGGSNTGELFF. For the CDR3, the DNA is TGCAGCGTTGCCAAGCCCGGACTAGCGGGAGGTTCGAACACCGGGGAGCTGTTTTTT.

The J gene is TRBJ2-1, the V gene TRBV29-1; 13 bases are shared with TRBD2. V gave up 8 bases and J gave up 0 bases; unmatched junction bases: 22. CDR3 length: 21 residues. Germline V gene lookup returns CDR1 SQVTM and CDR2 ANQGSEA. The CDR3 loop is CSFGGTASGTSGAYSYNEQFF. CDR3 nucleotide sequence: TGCAGCTTTGGAGGGACAGCGTCCGGGACTAGCGGGGCATACTCCTACAATGAGCAGTTCTTC.

Concerning this clone itself: Only one base separates this from a far larger clonotype, so it likely reflects a read error. Distinct nucleotide sequences in the sample also encode this CDR3. The chain employs TRBV10-2 and TRBJ2-7; perhaps TRBD1 as D (6 bases). Per the germline V gene, CDR1 is WSHSY and CDR2 is SAAADI. Trimming stripped 7 bases from V and 3 bases from J, with 13 bases between. This CDR3 is built from 13 residues. The CDR3 sequence: CASMGHLSYEQYF. The CDR3 DNA is TGCGCCAGCATGGGACACCTTAGCTACGAGCAGTACTTC.

Remarks on this clone: This likely came from a read error, as a far larger clone is one base away. The chain uses TRBV2 and TRBJ1-2; D uncertain. CDR1 and CDR2 from the germline V gene are SNHLY and FYNNEI. The CDR3 runs to 14 residues. The DNA of the CDR3 is TGTGCCAGCTGTGAGTACGGCTCCGGCGCGGGCTACACCTTC. This sequence encodes CASCEYGSGAGYTF.

This clone turned up a few times. A much larger clone lies a single base off, so this may be a read error. The chain recombines TRBV7-2 with TRBJ2-3; no clear D gene. The CDR3 is made up of 15 amino acids. V was cut by 6 bases and J by 9 bases, with 22 bases left in between. Germline CDR1 is SGHTA and CDR2 is FQGNSA. The CDR3 DNA reads as TGTGCCAGCAGTGCCCTACTTGGGTCAGCGTCGACGCAGTATTTT. Amino acids: CASSALLGSASTQYF.

This chain links TRBV4-2 with TRBJ1-1; unclear D gene. Trimming took 5 bases from V and 4 from J, leaving 17 bases between them. Per the germline V gene, CDR1 is LGHNA and CDR2 is YNFKEQ. CDR3 length equals 15 residues. The CDR3 loop is CASSLGTLLGTEAFF. Here the CDR3 DNA reads TGTGCCAGCAGCTTAGGTACTCTTCTCGGCACTGAAGCTTTCTTT.

The chain's CDR3 is CASSQILTHEQYF. CDR3 in DNA: TGTGCCAGCAGCCAAATCCTCACACACGAGCAGTACTTC. V gene TRBV9 combines with J gene TRBJ2-7; D call uncertain. The germline V gene encodes CDR1 SGDLS and CDR2 YYNGEE. V lost 4 bases, J lost 5 bases, and 13 bases lay in between. The CDR3 runs to 13 residues. The complete variable domain, with remaining parts taken from reference TRBV9 and TRBJ2-7, reads DSGVTQTPKHLITATGQRVTLRCSPRSGDLSVYWYQQSLDQGLQFLIQYYNGEERAKGNILERFSAQQFPDLHSELNLSSLELGDSALYFCASSQILTHEQYFGPGTRLTVT.

About this clone: One end of the junction varies from germline; a read error may be responsible. The V gene is TRBV5-3, the J gene TRBJ1-1; D remains unclear. TRBV5-3 is an ORF; its function is uncertain. The CDR3 totals 15 residues. The CDR3, as DNA: TGTGCCAGCAGCTTAGGTACTCTTCTCGGCACTGAAGCTTTCTTT. This encodes CASSLGTLLGTEAFF.

This clone was counted ten times or more. CDR3 DNA: TGTGCCAGTAAACCTACTCTGGGGCAAGCGGAGACCCAGTACTTC. Translating gives CASKPTLGQAETQYF. This sequence joins TRBV28 and TRBJ2-5, with D perhaps TRBD1 (5 bases). Germline lookup yields CDR1 MDHEN and CDR2 SYDVKM. The CDR3 sequence is 15 residues long. Trimming removed 9 bases from V and 5 bases from J, with 22 bases in between.

A note on this clone: One junction end disagrees with the germline gene, perhaps due to a read error. The rearrangement joins TRBV29-1 to TRBJ2-1; TRBD2 matches at 13 bases. Germline CDR1 reads SQVTM; CDR2 reads ANQGSEA. CDR3 size: 21 residues. This CDR3 reads CRVGVTGAGTSGAYSYNEQFF. The DNA of the CDR3 is TGCCGCGTAGGAGTGACAGGTGCCGGGACTAGCGGGGCATACTCCTACAATGAGCAGTTCTTC.

This clone has a count of ten or more. CDR3 in amino acids: CASSWTGGGYTF. For the CDR3, the DNA is TGTGCCAGCAGTTGGACAGGGGGCGGCTACACCTTC. V is TRBV7-6 and J is TRBJ1-2; TRBD1 aligns across 11 bases. The CDR3 is 12 amino acids. Germline CDR1 is SGHVS and CDR2 is FNYEAQ. After removal of 6 bases from V and 8 bases from J, the junction contained 2 bases not matched to a gene.

The rearrangement links TRBV6-9 to TRBJ2-1; unclear D gene. The CDR3 totals 11 residues. Germline V gene sequence: CDR1 MNHGY, CDR2 SVAAGI. V was clipped by 5 bases and J by 3 bases, with 2 bases between them. This chain's CDR3 is CASSIYNEQFF. CDR3 bases: TGTGCCAGCAGTATCTACAATGAGCAGTTCTTC.

This clone was observed many times. The V call is TRBV28, the J call TRBJ2-4; D may be TRBD1 (5 bases). The length of the CDR3 is 16 residues. Germline loops: CDR1 MDHEN, CDR2 SYDVKM. The V end was cut by 6 bases, the J end by 2 bases, with 17 bases between. The CDR3 loop reads CASSPLRWGSKNIQYF. As DNA, the CDR3 is TGTGCCAGCAGCCCTCTTCGATGGGGCTCCAAAAACATTCAGTACTTC.

This clone was detected only a few times. A far more abundant clone sits one base away, making this likely a read error. The same CDR3 can be traced to other DNA sequences in this sample. The chain links TRBV29-1 to TRBJ2-1; TRBD2 matches at 13 bases. This CDR3 region has 21 residues. Germline CDR1 SQVTM, CDR2 ANQGSEA. The CDR3 coding sequence is TGCAGGGTAGGAGGGACAGGGTCCGGGACTAGCGGGGCATACTCCTACAATGAGCAGTTCTTC. This sequence encodes CRVGGTGSGTSGAYSYNEQFF.

Comment on this clone: The junction departs from germline at one end; a sequencing error may be responsible. The V gene is TRBV29-1, the J gene TRBJ2-1; 9 nucleotides line up with TRBD1. This CDR3 has 21 residues. From germline, CDR1 is SQVTM and CDR2 ANQGSEA. This CDR3 is CCVGGTGSGSCGAYSYNEQFF. CDR3 DNA: TGCTGCGTAGGAGGGACAGGGTCCGGGAGTTGCGGGGCATACTCCTACAATGAGCAGTTCTTC.

This clone came up many times. The CDR3 end shows no conserved phenylalanine or tryptophan, and so a read error is likely. No DNA is shown, since the ends of the CDR3 on it are uncertain; the CDR3 is the one TCRdb lists. This chain uses TRBV25-1 with TRBJ2-7; TRBD2 was called by the table and not checked on the DNA. A total of 12 residues make up the CDR3, ends included. Germline V gene sequence: CDR1 MGHDK, CDR2 SYGVNS. CDR3 protein: CARSDLGGRGIP.

The chain has TRBV29-1 and TRBJ2-1; 13 bases fit TRBD2. The V segment lost 6 bases and the J segment 15 bases; nucleotides outside the gene matches: 35. This CDR3 has 21 amino acids. Germline V CDR1 and CDR2: SQVTM, ANQGSEA. The CDR3 DNA follows: TGCAGCGTAGGTGGGACAGGGTCCGGGACTAGCGGGGCATACTCCTACAATGATCTGTTCTTC. The encoded protein is CSVGGTGSGTSGAYSYNDLFF.

Details on this clone: This is likely an artifact of a read error, given a far larger clone one base away. The same CDR3 can be traced to other DNA sequences in this sample. This rearrangement joins TRBV29-1 to TRBJ2-1; 13 positions agree with TRBD2. This CDR3 contains 21 residues. Germline V gene data show CDR1 as SQVTM and CDR2 as ANQGSEA. The DNA for the CDR3 is TGCAGCGTAGGAGGGACAGGGTCCGGGACTAGCGGGGCATACTCCTTCAATGAGCAGTTCTTC. It yields the protein CSVGGTGSGTSGAYSFNEQFF.

The chain uses TRBV2 and TRBJ2-1, with unresolved D. CDR3 length: 9 amino acids. CDR1 and CDR2 (germline): SNHLY, FYNNEI. V lost 3 bases to trimming and J lost 12 bases, with 3 bases between them. Here the CDR3 reads CASSDWQFF. DNA of the CDR3: TGTGCCAGCAGTGATTGGCAGTTCTTC. Looking up the rest from reference TRBV2 and TRBJ2-1 gives the full variable domain: EPEVTQTPSHQVTQMGQEVILRCVPISNHLYFYWYRQILGQKVEFLVSFYNNEISEKSEIFDDQFSVERPDGSNFTLKIRSTKLEDSAMYFCASSDWQFFGPGTRLTVL.

This clone was seen just once. A far larger clone is one base from this, pointing to a likely read error. V is TRBV4-1 and J is TRBJ1-1; 10 nucleotides line up with TRBD1. Germline CDR1 and CDR2: MGHRA and YSYEKL. The CDR3 contains 16 residues. CDR3 in amino acids: CPSSQDDRGLSTEAFF. Here the CDR3 DNA reads TGCCCCAGCAGCCAAGACGACAGGGGGCTGAGCACTGAAGCTTTCTTT.

The V gene is TRBV4-2, the J gene TRBJ2-1; weak D call: TRBD2 (5 bases). The CDR3 consists of 15 residues. CDR1 is LGHNA, CDR2 YNFKEQ, per germline. V was shortened by 4 bases and J by 4 bases, with 14 bases between the two germline ends. The CDR3 here is CASSPDPTGYNEQFF. The CDR3 region has the DNA TGTGCCAGCAGCCCCGACCCCACGGGGTACAATGAGCAGTTCTTC.

The CDR3 DNA reads TGTGCCAGCAGCCAAATCCTCACACACGAGCAGTACTTC. Amino acid sequence: CASSQILTHEQYF. V is TRBV6-8 and J is TRBJ2-7; D is unresolved. V gave up 6 bases and J gave up 5 bases, with 14 bases separating them. The germline V gene has CDR1 MNHGY and CDR2 SAAAGT. There are 13 residues in the CDR3.

In its sample, this clone was seen a few times. The junction and the germline gene differ at one end; a read error may be behind it. V is TRBV10-3 and J is TRBJ2-1; D uncertain. Germline V gene lookup returns CDR1 ENHRY and CDR2 SYGVKD. CDR3 length equals 11 residues. This chain's CDR3 is CASSAHNEQFF. CDR3 in DNA: TGTGCCAGCAGTGCCCACAATGAGCAGTTCTTC.

This clone was found once. The chain uses TRBV13 and TRBJ2-5, with TRBD2 matching 10 bases. The CDR3 length is 15 residues. The V gene end was trimmed by 1 base and the J gene end by 11 bases; junction bases not matched to a gene: 10. Per germline, CDR1 PRHDT and CDR2 FYEKMQ (reference sequence). The CDR3 here is CASSLDLAGVHEQYF. The CDR3 nucleotides read TGTGCCAGCAGCTTAGACCTAGCGGGAGTTCACGAACAGTACTTC.

The chain has TRBV29-1 and TRBJ2-7; TRBD2 matches at 11 bases. The CDR3 extends over 17 amino acids. Germline V gene sequence: CDR1 SQVTM, CDR2 ANQGSEA. The DNA for the CDR3 is TGCAGTGCTCCCGGACTAGCGGGCCAAGTCAGCTCCTACGAGCAGTACTTC. Its protein product is CSAPGLAGQVSSYEQYF.